Sequencing of this T cell receptor beta chain was carried out in a study of T cells of healthy individuals. V dropped 6 bases and J dropped 7 bases, with 13 bases sitting between them. The germline gives CDR1 DFQATT, CDR2 SNEGSKA (reference sequence). CDR3 length equals 12 residues. TCRdb redid the calling of the 5' RACE reads with MiXCR, one entry per CDR3 protein. The sample consists of about 96,000 distinct CDR3 sequences, approximately 16% of them appearing once. The clonotype originates from a human donor in good health. The genes are TRBV20-1 and TRBJ1-5; no clear D. CDR3 in amino acids: CSARPPGQPQHF. The CDR3 coding sequence is TGCAGTGCCCGACCCCCCGGCCAGCCCCAGCATTTT.